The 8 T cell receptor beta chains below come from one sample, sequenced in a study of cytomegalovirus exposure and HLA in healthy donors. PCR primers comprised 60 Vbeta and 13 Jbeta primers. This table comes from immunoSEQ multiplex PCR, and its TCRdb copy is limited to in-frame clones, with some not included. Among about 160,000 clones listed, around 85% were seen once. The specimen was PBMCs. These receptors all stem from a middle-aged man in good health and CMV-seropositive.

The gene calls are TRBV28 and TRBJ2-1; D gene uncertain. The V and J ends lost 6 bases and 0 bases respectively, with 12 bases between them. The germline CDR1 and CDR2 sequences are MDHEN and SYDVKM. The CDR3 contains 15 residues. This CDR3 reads CASSTIKNSYNEQFF. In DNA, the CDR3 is TGTGCCAGCAGCACTATTAAGAACTCCTACAATGAGCAGTTCTTC.

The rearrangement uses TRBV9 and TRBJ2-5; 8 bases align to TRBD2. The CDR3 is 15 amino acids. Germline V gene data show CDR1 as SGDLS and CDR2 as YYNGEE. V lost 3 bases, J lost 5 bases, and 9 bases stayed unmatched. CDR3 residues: CASSAGGGRVETQYF. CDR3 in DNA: TGTGCCAGCAGCGCCGGGGGGGGGAGGGTCGAGACCCAGTACTTC. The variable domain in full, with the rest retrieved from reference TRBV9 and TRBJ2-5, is DSGVTQTPKHLITATGQRVTLRCSPRSGDLSVYWYQQSLDQGLQFLIQYYNGEERAKGNILERFSAQQFPDLHSELNLSSLELGDSALYFCASSAGGGRVETQYFGPGTRLLVL.

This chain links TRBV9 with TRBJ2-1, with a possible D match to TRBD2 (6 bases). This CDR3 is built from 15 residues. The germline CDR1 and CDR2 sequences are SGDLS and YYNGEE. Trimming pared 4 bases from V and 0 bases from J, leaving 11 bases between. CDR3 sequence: CASSPRLVSYNEQFF. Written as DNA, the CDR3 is TGTGCCAGCAGCCCCCGACTAGTCTCCTACAATGAGCAGTTCTTC.

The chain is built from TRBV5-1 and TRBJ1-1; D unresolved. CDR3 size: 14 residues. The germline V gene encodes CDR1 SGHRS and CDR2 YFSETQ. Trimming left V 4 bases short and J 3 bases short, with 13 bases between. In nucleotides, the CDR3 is TGCGCCAGCAGCCGAGAGGATTTGGACACTGAAGCTTTCTTT. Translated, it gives CASSREDLDTEAFF.

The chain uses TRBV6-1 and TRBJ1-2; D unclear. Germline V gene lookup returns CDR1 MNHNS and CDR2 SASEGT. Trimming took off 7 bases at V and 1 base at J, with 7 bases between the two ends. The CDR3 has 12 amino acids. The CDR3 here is CASTTDNYGYTF. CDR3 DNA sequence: TGTGCCAGCACTACAGATAACTATGGCTACACCTTC.

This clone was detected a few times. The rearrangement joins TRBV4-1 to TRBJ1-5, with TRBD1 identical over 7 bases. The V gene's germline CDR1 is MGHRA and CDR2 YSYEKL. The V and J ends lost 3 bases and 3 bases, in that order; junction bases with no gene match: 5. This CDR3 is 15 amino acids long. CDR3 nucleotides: TGCGCCAGCAGCCAGGGGACAGTGGACAATCAGCCCCAGCATTTT. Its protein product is CASSQGTVDNQPQHF.

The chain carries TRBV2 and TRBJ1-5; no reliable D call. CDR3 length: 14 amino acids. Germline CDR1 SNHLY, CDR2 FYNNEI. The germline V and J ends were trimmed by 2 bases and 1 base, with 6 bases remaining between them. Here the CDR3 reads CASSERRSNQPQHF. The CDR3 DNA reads TGTGCCAGCAGTGAAAGGCGGAGCAATCAGCCCCAGCATTTT.

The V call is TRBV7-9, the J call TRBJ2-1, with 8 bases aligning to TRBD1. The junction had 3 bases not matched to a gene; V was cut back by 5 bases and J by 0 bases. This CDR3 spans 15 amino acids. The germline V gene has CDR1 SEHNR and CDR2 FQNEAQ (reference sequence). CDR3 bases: TGTGCCAGCAGCCCTACAGGGGGCTCCTACAATGAGCAGTTCTTC. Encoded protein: CASSPTGGSYNEQFF.